Below, 8 T cell receptor beta chains from the same sample are listed, as sequenced in a study of OX40 agonist ivuxolimab in advanced cancers. Libraries were made using the immunoSEQ multiplex PCR assay. In TCRdb, the immuneACCESS table is reduced to in-frame sequences with V and J assigned. These tables do not hold every clone; where another copy was compared, an unresolved V gene accounts for under half, and the others remain unexplained. In all, the sample holds tens of thousands of clones, and 86% of those were seen once. The ten most abundant clones make up just over 20% of the sample. Sequencing used CD4+ or CD8+ T cells sorted from blood, obtained in a trial of the OX40 agonist ivuxolimab. All receptors come from an adult with an advanced solid tumor such as melanoma, head and neck, liver or kidney cancer.

The chain recombines TRBV6-4 with TRBJ2-5; 13 bases are shared with TRBD2. V shed 3 bases, J shed 2 bases, and the junction held 0 bases outside the gene matches. The CDR3 covers 15 residues. Per germline, CDR1 MRHNA and CDR2 SNTAGT. The CDR3 sequence is CASSETSGGQETQYF. CDR3 DNA: TGTGCCAGCAGTGAGACTAGCGGGGGGCAAGAGACCCAGTACTTC.

This chain connects TRBV6-1 to TRBJ2-1; no reliable D call. Trimming stripped 3 bases from V and 7 bases from J, with 10 bases between. CDR1 and CDR2 (germline): MNHNS, SASEGT. The CDR3 is 13 residues long. The CDR3 loop reads CASSEYRLNEQFF. The CDR3 DNA sequence: TGTGCCAGCAGTGAGTATCGCTTGAATGAGCAGTTCTTC.

The chain is built from TRBV11-2 and TRBJ1-2; the D is unclear. CDR3 size: 15 residues. V dropped 5 bases and J dropped 3 bases, with 16 bases sitting between them. Germline values: CDR1 SGHAT, CDR2 FQNNGV. The CDR3, as DNA: TGTGCCAGCAGCCCCGGCGCCGGGTCACACTATGGCTACACCTTC. Translated, it gives CASSPGAGSHYGYTF.

The J gene is TRBJ1-2, the V gene TRBV18; D is ambiguous. In germline, CDR1 is KGHSH, CDR2 LQKENI. The ends were cut back, 5 bases at V and 5 bases at J, with 18 bases in the middle. This CDR3 is 15 amino acids long. The CDR3 reads CASSTTADIKYGYTF. The CDR3 DNA sequence: TGTGCCAGCTCAACCACGGCAGATATCAAGTATGGCTACACCTTC.

The chain carries TRBV6-5 and TRBJ2-7; weak D call: TRBD1 (6 bases). With 6 bases removed from V and 9 bases from J, the gap between germline ends came to 18 bases. CDR3 length: 13 residues. From germline, CDR1 is MNHEY and CDR2 SVGAGI. The chain's CDR3 is CASSIQTGSGQYF. CDR3 nucleotide sequence: TGTGCCAGCAGCATACAGACAGGATCTGGGCAGTACTTC.

The chain carries TRBV6-6 and TRBJ1-2; the D is unclear. The CDR3 length is 11 residues. Per the germline V gene, CDR1 is MNHNY and CDR2 is SVGAGI (reference sequence). V dropped 2 bases and J dropped 10 bases, with 8 bases sitting between them. CDR3 nucleotide sequence: TGTGCCAGCAGTTACCCCCCAGACTACACCTTC. Translating it yields CASSYPPDYTF.

The chain couples TRBV5-1 to TRBJ2-3, with D perhaps TRBD1 (6 bases). V was shortened by 0 bases and J by 3 bases, with 14 bases between the two germline ends. The CDR3 totals 16 residues. Germline CDR1 reads SGHRS; CDR2 reads YFSETQ. CDR3 region: CASSLAIMQGTDTQYF. The CDR3, as DNA: TGCGCCAGCAGCTTGGCCATAATGCAGGGGACAGATACGCAGTATTTT.

The V call is TRBV7-8, the J call TRBJ2-5; tentatively, D is TRBD1 (6 bases). CDR3 length: 15 amino acids. V lost 6 bases and J lost 4, with 18 bases in between. Germline assignment: CDR1 SGHVS and CDR2 FQNEAQ. This CDR3 is CASRPGPGVLETQYF. CDR3 DNA: TGTGCCAGCAGACCCGGTCCAGGGGTCTTAGAGACCCAGTACTTC.